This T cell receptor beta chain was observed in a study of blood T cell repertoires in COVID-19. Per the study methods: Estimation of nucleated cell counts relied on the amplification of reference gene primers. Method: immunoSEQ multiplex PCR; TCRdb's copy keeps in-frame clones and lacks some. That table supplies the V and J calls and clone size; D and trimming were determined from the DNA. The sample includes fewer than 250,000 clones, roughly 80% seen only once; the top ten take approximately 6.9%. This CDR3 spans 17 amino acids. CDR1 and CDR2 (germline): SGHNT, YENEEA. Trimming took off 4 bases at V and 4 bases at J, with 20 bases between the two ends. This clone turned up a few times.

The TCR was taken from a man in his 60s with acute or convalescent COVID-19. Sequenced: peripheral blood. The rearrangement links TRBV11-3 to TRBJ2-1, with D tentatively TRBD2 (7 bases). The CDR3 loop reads CASSSGGGAGLYNEQFF. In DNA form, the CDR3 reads TGTGCCAGCAGCTCCGGAGGGGGAGCGGGGCTATACAATGAGCAGTTCTTC.